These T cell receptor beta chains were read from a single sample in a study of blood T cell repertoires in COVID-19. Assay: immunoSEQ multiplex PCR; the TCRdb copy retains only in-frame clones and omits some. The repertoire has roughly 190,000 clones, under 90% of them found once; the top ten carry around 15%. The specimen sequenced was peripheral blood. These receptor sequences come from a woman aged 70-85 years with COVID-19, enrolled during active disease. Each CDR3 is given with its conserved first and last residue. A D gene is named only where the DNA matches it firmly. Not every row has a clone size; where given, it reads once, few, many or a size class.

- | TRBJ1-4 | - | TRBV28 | CASSARWLREKLFF | TGTGCCAGCAGTGCTCGATGGTTGAGGGAAAAACTGTTTTTT
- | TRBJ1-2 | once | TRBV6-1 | CASSEAQERGRYTF | TGTGCCAGCAGTGAAGCGCAGGAAAGGGGCCGCTACACCTTC
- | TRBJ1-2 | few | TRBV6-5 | CASTREIGNYGYTF | TGTGCCAGCACGCGGGAGATCGGTAACTATGGCTACACCTTC
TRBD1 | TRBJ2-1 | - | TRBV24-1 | CASSRDRGHEQFF | TGTGCCTCGTCCCGGGACAGGGGACATGAGCAGTTCTTC
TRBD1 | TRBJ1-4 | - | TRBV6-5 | CASSYKDRVKLFF | TGTGCCAGCAGTTACAAGGACAGGGTAAAACTGTTTTTT
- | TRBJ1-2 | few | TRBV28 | CASRPAGYGYTF | TGTGCCAGCAGGCCCGCAGGGTATGGCTACACCTTC
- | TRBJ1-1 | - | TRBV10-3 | CAIREGGGSNTEAFF | TGTGCCATCAGGGAGGGGGGAGGTAGTAACACTGAAGCTTTCTTT
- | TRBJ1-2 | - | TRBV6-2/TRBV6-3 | CASSYTPGVGGYTF | TGTGCCAGCAGTTACACCCCAGGGGTAGGTGGCTACACCTTC
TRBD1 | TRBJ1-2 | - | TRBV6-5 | CASSFRPMTGKQGYTF | TGTGCCAGCAGTTTTCGACCTATGACAGGGAAGCAAGGCTACACCTTC
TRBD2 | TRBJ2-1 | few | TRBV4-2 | CASSQAPSGKTQSKQFF | TGTGCCAGCAGCCAAGCCCCTAGCGGAAAGACCCAAAGCAAGCAGTTCTTC
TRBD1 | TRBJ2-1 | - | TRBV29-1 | CSADDRGPYNEQFF | TGCAGCGCTGACGACAGGGGCCCCTACAATGAGCAGTTCTTC
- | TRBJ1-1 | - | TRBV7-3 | CASSYQKNTEAFF | TGTGCCAGCAGCTATCAGAAGAACACTGAAGCTTTCTTT
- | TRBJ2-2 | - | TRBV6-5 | CASTPLGELFF | TGTGCCAGCACTCCTCTCGGGGAGCTGTTTTTT
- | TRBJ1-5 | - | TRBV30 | CAWSFAPTQDQPQHF | TGTGCCTGGAGCTTCGCTCCCACCCAGGATCAGCCCCAGCATTTT
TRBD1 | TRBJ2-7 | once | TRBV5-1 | CASRDRGHEQYF | TGCGCCAGTAGGGACAGGGGCCACGAGCAGTACTTC
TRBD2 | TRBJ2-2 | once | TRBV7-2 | CASSLVVAGGHTGELFF | TGTGCCAGCAGCTTAGTTGTAGCGGGAGGCCACACCGGGGAGCTGTTTTTT
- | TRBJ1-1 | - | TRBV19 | CASSSGQGLSRAEAFF | TGTGCCAGTAGTTCGGGACAAGGCCTTTCGAGGGCTGAAGCTTTCTTT
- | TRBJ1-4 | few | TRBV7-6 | CASSSRPSVNEKLFF | TGTGCCAGCAGCTCTAGACCGTCCGTCAATGAAAAACTGTTTTTT
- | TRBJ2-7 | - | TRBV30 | CAWNDRLSYEQYF | TGTGCCTGGAACGACAGGCTCTCCTACGAGCAGTACTTC
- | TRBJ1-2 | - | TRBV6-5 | CASSYSHREGYTF | TGTGCCAGCAGTTACTCGCACAGGGAGGGCTACACCTTC
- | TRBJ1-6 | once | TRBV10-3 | CAISDPSGSYNSPLHF | TGTGCCATCAGTGACCCCTCGGGATCCTATAATTCACCCCTCCACTTT
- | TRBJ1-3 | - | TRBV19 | CASSERGGDTIYF | TGTGCCAGTAGTGAGAGGGGAGGGGACACCATATATTTT
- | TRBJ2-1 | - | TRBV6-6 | CASRDRLGAGEQFF | TGTGCCAGCAGGGATAGACTAGGGGCGGGTGAGCAGTTCTTC
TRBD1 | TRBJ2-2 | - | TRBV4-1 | CASSQLPGGTGELFF | TGCGCCAGCAGCCAACTTCCAGGGGGTACCGGGGAGCTGTTTTTT
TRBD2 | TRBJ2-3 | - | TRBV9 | CASSQAGGSVTQYF | TGTGCCAGCAGCCAAGCGGGCGGGAGTGTTACGCAGTATTTT
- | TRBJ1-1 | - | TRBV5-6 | CASSLSHVNTEAFF | TGTGCCAGCAGCTTGAGCCATGTGAACACTGAAGCTTTCTTT
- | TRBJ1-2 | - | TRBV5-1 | CASSGGIDARGYTF | TGCGCCAGCAGCGGGGGGATTGATGCCCGGGGCTACACCTTC
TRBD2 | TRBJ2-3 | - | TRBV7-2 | CASSLEVSGMARTDTQYF | TGTGCCAGCAGCTTAGAGGTTAGCGGGATGGCTCGCACAGATACGCAGTATTTT
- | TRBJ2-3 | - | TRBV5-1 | CASSFSQGGDTQYF | TGCGCCAGCAGCTTTAGCCAGGGAGGAGATACGCAGTATTTT
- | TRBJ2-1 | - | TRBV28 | CASGKGLTYNEQFF | TGTGCCAGCGGTAAGGGGCTTACATACAATGAGCAGTTCTTC
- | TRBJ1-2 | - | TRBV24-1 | CATSDIEINYGYTF | TGTGCCACCAGTGATATCGAGATAAACTATGGCTACACCTTC
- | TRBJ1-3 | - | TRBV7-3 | CASSPDGLSGNTIYF | TGTGCCAGCAGCCCTGACGGACTCTCTGGAAACACCATATATTTT
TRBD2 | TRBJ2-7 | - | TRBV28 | CASSLSLAGEVYEQYF | TGTGCCAGCAGTTTGTCTCTAGCGGGGGAAGTCTACGAGCAGTACTTC
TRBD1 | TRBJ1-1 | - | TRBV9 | CASSPGGPSVSGAFF | TGTGCCAGCAGCCCAGGGGGACCCTCGGTGTCTGGAGCTTTCTTT
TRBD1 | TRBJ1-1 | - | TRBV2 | CASRWDRRNTEAFF | TGTGCCAGCAGATGGGACAGGCGGAACACTGAAGCTTTCTTT
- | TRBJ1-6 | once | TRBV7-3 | CASSFGHPDSPLHF | TGTGCCAGCAGCTTTGGCCACCCTGATTCACCCCTCCACTTT
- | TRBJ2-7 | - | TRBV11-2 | CASSLVRSYEQYF | TGTGCCAGCAGCTTAGTACGGTCCTACGAGCAGTACTTC
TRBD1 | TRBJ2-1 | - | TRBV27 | CASSPDRVENEQFF | TGTGCCAGCAGTCCGGACAGGGTGGAAAATGAGCAGTTCTTC
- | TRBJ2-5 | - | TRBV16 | CASSQSGHSRETQYF | TGTGCCAGCAGCCAATCGGGTCATTCGAGGGAGACCCAGTACTTC
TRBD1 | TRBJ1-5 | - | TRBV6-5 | CASSQDRGPLPQHF | TGTGCCAGCAGCCAAGACAGGGGGCCCTTACCCCAGCATTTT
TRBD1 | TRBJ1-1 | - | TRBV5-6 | CASSLVGDRAMNTEAFF | TGTGCCAGCAGCTTGGTTGGGGACAGGGCCATGAACACTGAAGCTTTCTTT
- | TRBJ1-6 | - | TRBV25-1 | CASRTPGENSPLHF | TGTGCCAGCAGGACTCCAGGGGAGAATTCACCCCTCCACTTT
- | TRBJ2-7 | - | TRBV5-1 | CASSLASGQYSYEQYF | TGCGCCAGCAGCTTGGCCAGCGGGCAATACTCCTACGAGCAGTACTTC
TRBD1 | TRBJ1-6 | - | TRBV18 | CASSVIPGTGDSPLHF | TGTGCCAGCTCAGTCATCCCCGGGACAGGGGATTCACCCCTCCACTTT
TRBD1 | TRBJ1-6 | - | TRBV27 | CASSTDRALGSPLHF | TGTGCCAGCAGTACGGACAGGGCACTTGGTTCACCCCTCCACTTT
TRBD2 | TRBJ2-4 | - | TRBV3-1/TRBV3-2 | CASSRGTSTPLAKNIQYF | TGTGCCAGCAGCCGCGGGACTAGTACGCCCCTAGCCAAAAACATTCAGTACTTC
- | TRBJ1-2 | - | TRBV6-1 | CASSEASIWSFF | TGTGCCAGCAGTGAAGCCTCTATTTGGTCCTTCTTC
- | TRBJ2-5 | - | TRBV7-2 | CASSLVVTQETQYF | TGTGCCAGCAGCTTAGTCGTGACTCAAGAGACCCAGTACTTC
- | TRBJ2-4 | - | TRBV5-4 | CASSLWSRHIQYF | TGTGCCAGCAGCTTGTGGAGTAGGCACATTCAGTACTTC
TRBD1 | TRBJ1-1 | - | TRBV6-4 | CASRSGTGATEAFF | TGTGCCAGCAGGTCCGGGACAGGGGCCACTGAAGCTTTCTTT